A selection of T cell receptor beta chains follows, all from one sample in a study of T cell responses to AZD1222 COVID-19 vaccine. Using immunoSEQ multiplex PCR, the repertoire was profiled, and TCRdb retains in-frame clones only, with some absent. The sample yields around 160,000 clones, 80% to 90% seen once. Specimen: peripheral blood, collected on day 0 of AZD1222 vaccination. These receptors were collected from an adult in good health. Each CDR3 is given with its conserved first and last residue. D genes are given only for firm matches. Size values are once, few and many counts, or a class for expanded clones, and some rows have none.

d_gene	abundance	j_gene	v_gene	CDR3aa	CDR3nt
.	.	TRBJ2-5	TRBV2	CASSLWETQYF	TGTGCCAGCAGTTTGTGGGAGACCCAGTACTTC
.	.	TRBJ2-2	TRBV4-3	CASSQYPDNTGELFF	TGCGCCAGCAGCCAATACCCGGACAACACCGGGGAGCTGTTTTTT
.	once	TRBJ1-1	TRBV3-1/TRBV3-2	CASSQDYGRHGTEAFF	TGTGCCAGCAGCCAAGATTACGGTCGGCACGGGACTGAAGCTTTCTTT
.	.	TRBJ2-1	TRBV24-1	CATSGFSGSSYNEQFF	TGTGCCACCAGTGGGTTTAGTGGGAGCTCCTACAATGAGCAGTTCTTC
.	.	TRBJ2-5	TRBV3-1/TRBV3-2	CASSPSGAGETQYF	TGTGCCAGCAGTCCGTCGGGGGCTGGAGAGACCCAGTACTTC
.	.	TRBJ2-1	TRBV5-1	CASSLYGSGDEQFF	TGCGCCAGCAGCTTGTACGGGAGCGGCGATGAGCAGTTCTTC
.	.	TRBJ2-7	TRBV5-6	CASSLFGSSEQYF	TGTGCCAGCAGCCTTTTTGGTTCCAGCGAGCAGTACTTC
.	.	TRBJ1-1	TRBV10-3	CATEGNTEAFF	TGTGCCACCGAGGGAAACACTGAAGCTTTCTTT
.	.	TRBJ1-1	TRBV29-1	CSVLPATGNTEAFF	TGCAGCGTTTTGCCGGCGACAGGGAACACTGAAGCTTTCTTT
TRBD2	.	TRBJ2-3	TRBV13	CASSSRRRGNTDTQYF	TGTGCCAGCAGCTCCAGGCGGCGGGGGAACACAGATACGCAGTATTTT
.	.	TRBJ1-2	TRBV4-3	CASSQHRGHPNYGYTF	TGCGCCAGCAGCCAGCACCGAGGACATCCTAACTATGGCTACACCTTC
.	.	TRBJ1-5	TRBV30	CAWSGRTNQPQHF	TGTGCCTGGAGTGGGCGGACAAATCAGCCCCAGCATTTT
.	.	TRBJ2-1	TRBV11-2	CASSPLSISRFRNEQFF	TGTGCCAGCAGCCCCCTTAGTATAAGTCGCTTCAGGAATGAGCAGTTCTTC
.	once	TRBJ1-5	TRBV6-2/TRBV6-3	CASSTRWSYSNQPQHF	TGTGCCAGCAGTACGCGGTGGAGTTATAGCAATCAGCCCCAGCATTTT
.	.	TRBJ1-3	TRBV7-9	CASSVQGSSGNTIYF	TGTGCCAGCAGCGTCCAGGGCAGCTCTGGAAACACCATATATTTT
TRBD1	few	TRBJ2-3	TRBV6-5	CASSRTGERDTQYF	TGTGCCAGCAGCCGAACAGGGGAGAGAGATACGCAGTATTTT
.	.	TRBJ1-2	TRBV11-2	CASSLAGLGRSNYGYTF	TGTGCCAGCAGCTTAGCGGGATTAGGGAGGTCTAACTATGGCTACACCTTC
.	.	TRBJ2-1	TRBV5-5	CASSSGLAISYNEQFF	TGTGCCAGCAGCTCGGGGCTAGCGATCTCCTACAATGAGCAGTTCTTC
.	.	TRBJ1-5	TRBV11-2	CASSSLEGRDQPQHF	TGTGCCAGCAGCTCTCTGGAAGGGAGGGATCAGCCCCAGCATTTT
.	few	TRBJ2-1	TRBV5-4	CASSVGQDEQFF	TGTGCCAGCAGCGTGGGTCAGGATGAGCAGTTCTTC
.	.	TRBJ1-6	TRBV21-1	CASSKEPGCKDNSPLHF	TGTGCCAGCAGCAAAGAACCAGGGTGTAAGGATAATTCACCCCTCCACTTT
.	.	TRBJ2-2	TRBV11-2	CASSLGLTTGELFF	TGTGCCAGCAGCCTCGGCCTTACTACCGGGGAGCTGTTTTTT
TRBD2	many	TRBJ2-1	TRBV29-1	CSVRTGTSGIEQFF	TGCAGCGTTCGAACAGGGACTAGCGGTATTGAGCAGTTCTTC
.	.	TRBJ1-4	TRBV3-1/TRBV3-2	CASSHGRTHNEKLFF	TGTGCCAGCAGCCATGGTAGGACTCATAATGAAAAACTGTTTTTT
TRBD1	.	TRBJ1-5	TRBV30	CAWSAIRDSIGSNQPQHF	TGTGCCTGGAGTGCCATCCGGGACAGCATTGGCAGCAATCAGCCCCAGCATTTT
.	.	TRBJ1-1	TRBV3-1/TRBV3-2	CASSQDYRGRENTEAFF	TGTGCCAGCAGCCAAGATTATAGGGGCAGGGAGAACACTGAAGCTTTCTTT
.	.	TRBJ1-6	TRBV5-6	CASSLARGSPLHF	TGTGCCAGCAGCTTGGCCCGGGGATCACCCCTCCACTTT
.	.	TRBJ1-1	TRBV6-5	CASSYFRGNTEAFF	TGTGCCAGCAGTTACTTCAGGGGGAACACTGAAGCTTTCTTT
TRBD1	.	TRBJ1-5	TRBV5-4	CASSPGQGINQPQHF	TGTGCCAGCAGCCCGGGACAGGGCATTAATCAGCCCCAGCATTTT
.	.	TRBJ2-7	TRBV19	CASRDSIQAYEQYF	TGTGCCAGTAGAGACTCGATCCAAGCCTACGAGCAGTACTTC
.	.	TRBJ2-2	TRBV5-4	CASSLARGLENTGELFF	TGTGCCAGCAGCTTGGCCAGAGGGTTAGAGAACACCGGGGAGCTGTTTTTT
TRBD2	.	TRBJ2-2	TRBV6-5	CASRLAGGTGELFF	TGTGCCAGCCGACTAGCGGGAGGTACCGGGGAGCTGTTTTTT
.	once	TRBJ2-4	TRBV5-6	CASSFTTGAKNIQYF	TGTGCCAGCAGCTTCACGACCGGAGCCAAAAACATTCAGTACTTC
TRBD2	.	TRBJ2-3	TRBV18	CASSPRSSGRTDTQYF	TGTGCCAGCTCACCGCGATCTAGCGGGCGCACAGATACGCAGTATTTT
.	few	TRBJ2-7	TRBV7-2	CASSPRLRYSDYEQYF	TGTGCCAGCAGCCCCCGGTTGAGGTATTCAGACTACGAGCAGTACTTC
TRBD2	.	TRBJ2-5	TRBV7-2	CASSLGGRGPQETQYF	TGTGCCAGCAGCTTAGGCGGGAGGGGCCCGCAAGAGACCCAGTACTTC
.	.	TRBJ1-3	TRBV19	CASSYSGQHSGNTIYF	TGTGCCAGTAGTTACTCGGGACAACACTCTGGAAACACCATATATTTT
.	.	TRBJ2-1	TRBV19	CASIDRPRSSYNEQFF	TGTGCCAGTATTGACAGGCCAAGAAGCTCCTACAATGAGCAGTTCTTC
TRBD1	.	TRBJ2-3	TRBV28	CASRGTGGSDTQYF	TGTGCCAGCAGGGGGACAGGGGGTTCAGATACGCAGTATTTT
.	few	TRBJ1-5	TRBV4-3	CASSQDWGLAINQPQHF	TGCGCCAGCAGCCAAGATTGGGGGCTGGCGATAAATCAGCCCCAGCATTTT
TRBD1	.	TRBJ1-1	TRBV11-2	CASSAQGARTEAFF	TGTGCCAGCAGCGCACAGGGGGCGCGAACTGAAGCTTTCTTT
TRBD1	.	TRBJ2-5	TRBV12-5	CASGLSNRGQMGETQYF	TGTGCTAGTGGTTTGTCTAACAGGGGACAAATGGGGGAGACCCAGTACTTC
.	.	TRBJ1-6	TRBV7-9	CASSLGQTGGSYNSPLHF	TGTGCCAGCAGCTTGGGGCAGACGGGAGGCTCCTATAATTCACCCCTCCACTTT
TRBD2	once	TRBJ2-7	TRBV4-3	CASSQAASGGYEQYF	TGCGCCAGCAGCCAAGCGGCTAGCGGGGGCTACGAGCAGTACTTC
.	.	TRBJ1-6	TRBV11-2	CASSSQTYSPLHF	TGTGCCAGCAGTTCTCAGACTTATTCACCCCTCCACTTT
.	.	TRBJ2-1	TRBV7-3	CASSPTRAGSLNEQFF	TGTGCCAGCAGCCCGACCCGCGCAGGGAGTCTCAATGAGCAGTTCTTC
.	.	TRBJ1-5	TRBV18	CASSPLGAQGTQPQHF	TGTGCCAGCTCACCCCTGGGGGCCCAGGGTACTCAGCCCCAGCATTTT
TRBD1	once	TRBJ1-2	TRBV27	CASSLQGGLYGYTF	TGTGCCAGCAGTTTACAGGGGGGACTCTATGGCTACACCTTC
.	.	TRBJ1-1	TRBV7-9	CASSTQGNTEAFF	TGTGCCAGCAGCACGCAGGGGAACACTGAAGCTTTCTTT
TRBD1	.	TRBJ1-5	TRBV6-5	CASSTGTGNQPQHF	TGTGCCAGCAGTACCGGGACAGGGAATCAGCCCCAGCATTTT
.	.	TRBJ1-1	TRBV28	CASSLPQTEAFF	TGTGCCAGCAGTTTGCCCCAAACTGAAGCTTTCTTT
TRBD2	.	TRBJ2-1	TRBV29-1	CSVAGTSGRAYNEQFF	TGCAGCGTTGCCGGGACTAGCGGGAGGGCCTACAATGAGCAGTTCTTC
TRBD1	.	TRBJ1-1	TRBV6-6	CASNEIKGAGTEAFF	TGTGCCAGCAATGAGATTAAGGGGGCTGGGACTGAAGCTTTCTTT
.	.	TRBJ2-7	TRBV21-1	CASSGHPYEQYF	TGTGCCAGCAGCGGACACCCCTACGAGCAGTACTTC
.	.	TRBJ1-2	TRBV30	CAWSTPSSRYTF	TGTGCCTGGAGTACTCCCTCTAGTCGCTACACCTTC
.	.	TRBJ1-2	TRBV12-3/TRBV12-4	CASSFTGGYGYTF	TGTGCCAGCAGTTTCACCGGGGGCTATGGCTACACCTTC
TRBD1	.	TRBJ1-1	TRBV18	CASSYFDRGAFF	TGTGCCAGCTCTTACTTCGACAGGGGAGCTTTCTTT
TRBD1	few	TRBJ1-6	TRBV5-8	CASSLGQGNSPLHF	TGTGCCAGCAGCTTGGGACAGGGTAATTCACCCCTCCACTTT
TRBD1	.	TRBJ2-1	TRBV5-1	CASSLQGRYNEQFF	TGCGCCAGCAGCTTACAGGGGCGATACAATGAGCAGTTCTTC
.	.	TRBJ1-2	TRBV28	CASNARGNYGYTF	TGTGCCAGCAACGCCCGGGGGAACTATGGCTACACCTTC